This TCR beta chain was sequenced for a study of OX40 agonist ivuxolimab in advanced cancers. With regard to this clone: Its specificity is unknown.

Repertoires were generated with immunoSEQ multiplex PCR, while TCRdb's copy carries only in-frame clones and drops some. Of fewer than 80,000 clones listed, 89% are singletons. The germline V gene encodes CDR1 SGHAT and CDR2 FQNNGV. V trimming: 5 bases; J trimming: 6 bases; junction bases outside the gene matches: 13. The CDR3 has 16 amino acids. Findings and limits, study-wide: No antigen was identified for the clonally expanded peripheral T cells.

The sequenced sample was CD4+ or CD8+ T cells sorted from blood, obtained in a trial of the OX40 agonist ivuxolimab. The V call is TRBV11-2, the J call TRBJ2-1, with 7 bases that match TRBD2. The TCR comes from an adult with an advanced solid tumor such as melanoma, head and neck, liver or kidney cancer. CDR3 region: CASSHYGLVEGNEQFF. CDR3 in DNA: TGTGCCAGCAGCCACTACGGACTAGTCGAAGGCAATGAGCAGTTCTTC.